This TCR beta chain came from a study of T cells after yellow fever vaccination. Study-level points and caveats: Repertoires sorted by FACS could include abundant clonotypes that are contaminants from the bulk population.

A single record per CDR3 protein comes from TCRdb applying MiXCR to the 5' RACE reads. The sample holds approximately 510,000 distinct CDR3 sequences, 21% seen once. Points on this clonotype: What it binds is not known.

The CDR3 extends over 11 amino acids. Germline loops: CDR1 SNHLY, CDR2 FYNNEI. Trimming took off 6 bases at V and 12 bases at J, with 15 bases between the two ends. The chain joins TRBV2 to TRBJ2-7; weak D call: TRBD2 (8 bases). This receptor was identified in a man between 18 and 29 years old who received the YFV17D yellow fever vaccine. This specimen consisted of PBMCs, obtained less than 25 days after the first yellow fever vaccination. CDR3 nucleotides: TGTGCCAGCAGGACAGGGACTAGATCGTACTTC. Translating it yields CASRTGTRSYF.